Below, 5 T cell receptor beta chains from the same sample are listed, as sequenced in a study of blood T cell repertoires in COVID-19. Profiling relied on immunoSEQ multiplex PCR, and the TCRdb table lists in-frame clones only, not all of them. The profile shows about 310,000 clones, roughly 87% of them singletons. Sequencing used peripheral blood. These receptors were taken from a man aged 50 to 60 with active or convalescent COVID-19.

The J gene is TRBJ2-4, the V gene TRBV2; possibly TRBD1 for D (6 bases). Trimming took off 9 bases at V and 0 bases at J, with 21 bases between the two ends. The CDR3 covers 17 residues. CDR1 is SNHLY and CDR2 is FYNNEI in the germline V gene. CDR3 in amino acids: CASSQDSGALAKNIQYF. The CDR3 DNA reads TGTGCCAGTAGTCAGGACTCAGGGGCCCTAGCCAAAAACATTCAGTACTTC.

V is TRBV7-6 and J is TRBJ1-5; D uncertain. Trimming removed 0 bases at V and 5 bases at J, with 5 bases between. Germline values: CDR1 SGHVS, CDR2 FNYEAQ. The CDR3 spans 13 residues. As DNA, the CDR3 is TGTGCCAGCAGCTTAGCGAGAGATCAGCCCCAGCATTTT. Amino acid sequence: CASSLARDQPQHF.

This rearrangement joins TRBV28 to TRBJ1-5, with D unclear. V lost 5 bases and J lost 7, with 15 bases in between. The CDR3 has 14 amino acids. CDR1 and CDR2 from the germline V gene are MDHEN and SYDVKM. DNA of the CDR3: TGTGCCAGCAGTCCCCCGCTGGAGAGGCAGCCCCAGCATTTT. As protein: CASSPPLERQPQHF.

The chain employs TRBV30 and TRBJ1-6; 9 bases are a match to TRBD1. The J segment lost 10 bases and the V segment lost 4 bases, leaving 11 bases of the junction unmatched. CDR1 is GTSNPN, CDR2 SVGIG, per germline (reference sequence). The CDR3 totals 15 residues. The CDR3 DNA is TGTGCCTGGAACCTGAAACAGGGGGCAGGGTCACCCCTCCACTTT. Protein sequence: CAWNLKQGAGSPLHF.

V gene TRBV7-8 combines with J gene TRBJ1-5, with TRBD1 identical over 12 bases. V trimming: 3 bases; J trimming: 6 bases; junction bases outside the gene matches: 6. CDR1 SGHVS and CDR2 FQNEAQ come from the germline V gene. The CDR3 is 16 amino acids. CDR3 nucleotide sequence: TGTGCCAGCAGCTTCTCGGGACAGGGGGCGCGTCAGCCCCAGCATTTT. Its protein product is CASSFSGQGARQPQHF.